This T cell receptor (beta chain) derives from a study of T cells in Graves' hyperthyroidism and ophthalmopathy. This clonotype was seen a handful of times. Its antigen is not known. Findings and caveats of the study: Also found in blood were most expanded thyroid clonotypes above 0.001. Ophthalmopathy was identified by the model a median around 6 months ahead of onset. A 13 V-J signature model discriminated ophthalmopathy versus stable hyperthyroidism.

The CDR3 consists of 16 residues. The germline gives CDR1 MNHEY, CDR2 SVGAGI. V was shortened by 2 bases and J by 4 bases, with 17 bases between the two germline ends. Recently diagnosed hyperthyroidism of less than 2 months' duration affected patients aged 18 to 65. Amplification of TCR beta CDR3 regions was performed using RNA transcripts as template. The TCR CDR3 first-round RT-PCR relied on the HTBI primer set. TCRdb independently ran MiXCR on the multiplex PCR reads; one entry per CDR3 protein. The sample has about 720,000 distinct CDR3 sequences, around 20% seen once. The sequence came from a woman aged 45-59 years with Graves' hyperthyroidism that later progressed to Graves' ophthalmopathy. The sample was blood. The chain is built from TRBV6-5 and TRBJ1-2; D is ambiguous. CDR3 sequence: CASSYSGGSSSYGYTF. The CDR3, as DNA: TGTGCCAGCAGTTACAGTGGAGGGTCTTCCAGCTATGGCTACACCTTC.